Shown below are 7 T cell receptor beta chains from a single sample sequenced in a study of shared clonotypes between healthy human individuals. Profiled with immunoSEQ multiplex PCR; TCRdb holds only in-frame clones, not every one. This table has some 1 million clones, approximately 68% appearing once. The sequenced material came from memory CD4+ T cells sorted from blood. Subset specified: CD45RA-negative fraction. The receptors stem from a man between 18 and 35 years old in good health.

V is TRBV6-1 and J is TRBJ2-3; 7 bases line up with TRBD2. CDR3 length: 14 residues. The germline V gene has CDR1 MNHNS and CDR2 SASEGT. J was trimmed by 3 bases and V by 5 bases; bases with no gene match: 5. The CDR3 here is CASSRSGVTDTQYF. The DNA for the CDR3 is TGTGCCAGCAGTAGAAGCGGGGTTACAGATACGCAGTATTTT.

The rearrangement links TRBV15 to TRBJ1-5; the match to TRBD1 covers 10 bases. The CDR3 totals 17 residues. Germline values: CDR1 LNHNV, CDR2 YYDKDF (reference sequence). After removal of 4 bases from V and 6 bases from J, the junction contained 12 bases not matched to a gene. The DNA for the CDR3 is TGTGCCACCAGCAAAGAGGCCGGGACAGGGGATGTTCAGCCCCAGCATTTT. Translating gives CATSKEAGTGDVQPQHF. Looking up the rest from reference TRBV15 and TRBJ1-5 gives the full variable domain: DAMVIQNPRYQVTQFGKPVTLSCSQTLNHNVMYWYQQKSSQAPKLLFHYYDKDFNNEADTPDNFQSRRPNTSFCFLDIRSPGLGDTAMYLCATSKEAGTGDVQPQHFGDGTRLSIL.

The CDR3 nucleotides read TGCGCCAGCAGCCAAATAGCGGGAGGGCCGGGTCTGAATGAGCAGTTCTTC. Protein sequence: CASSQIAGGPGLNEQFF. The chain joins TRBV4-1 to TRBJ2-1; 11 nucleotides align to TRBD2. The CDR3 is 17 residues long. J lost 7 bases, V lost 2 bases, and 10 bases had no gene match. Germline V lookup: CDR1 MGHRA, CDR2 YSYEKL.

This clone was observed once. In DNA form, the CDR3 reads TGTGCCAGCAGCAGCGAGGCGGGGGGCACCCGTCAAGAGACCCAGTACTTC. Translated, it gives CASSSEAGGTRQETQYF. V usage is TRBV5-4 and J usage is TRBJ2-5; 8 bases agree with TRBD2. There are 17 residues in the CDR3. CDR1 is SGHNT and CDR2 is YYREEE in the germline V gene (reference sequence). Trimming cost V 4 bases and J 2 bases; bases outside gene matches: 13.

CDR3 bases: TGTGCCAGCTCACCACCGTGGGGGGTCGGCACCGGGGAGCTGTTTTTT. It specifies CASSPPWGVGTGELFF. The chain uses TRBV18 and TRBJ2-2, with D tentatively TRBD2 (6 bases). V gave up 0 bases and J gave up 4 bases, with 12 bases separating them. Germline CDR1 is KGHSH and CDR2 is LQKENI. This CDR3 has 16 amino acids.

This sequence joins TRBV5-1 and TRBJ2-3; no clear D. Per the germline V gene, CDR1 is SGHRS and CDR2 is YFSETQ. The CDR3 has 14 residues. Trimming pared 3 bases from V and 4 bases from J, leaving 12 bases between. In DNA form, the CDR3 reads TGCGCCAGCAGCTCAGGAATCGCCGCAGATACGCAGTATTTT. Amino acid sequence: CASSSGIAADTQYF.

This sequence joins TRBV29-1 and TRBJ1-1; D is perhaps TRBD1 (6 bases). Germline V gene data show CDR1 as SQVTM and CDR2 as ANQGSEA. V lost 7 bases to trimming and J lost 1 base, with 10 bases between them. This CDR3 comprises 12 residues. CDR3 DNA: TGCAGCGCCTCGACAGGGAACACTGAAGCTTTCTTT. Translation gives CSASTGNTEAFF. Supplemented by reference TRBV29-1 and TRBJ1-1, the full variable domain reads SAVISQKPSRDICQRGTSLTIQCQVDSQVTMMFWYRQQPGQSLTLIATANQGSEATYESGFVIDKFPISRPNLTFSTLTVSNMSPEDSSIYLCSASTGNTEAFFGQGTRLTVV.